A selection of T cell receptor beta chains follows, all from one sample in a study of blood T cell repertoires in COVID-19. Sequencing used immunoSEQ multiplex PCR; TCRdb keeps in-frame clones, though not all of them. The table lists some 150,000 clones, about four fifths of them singletons. The sequenced sample consisted of peripheral blood. The receptors come from a human donor in a cohort sampled during active COVID-19. Each CDR3 is given with its conserved first and last residue. D genes are given only for firm matches.

j_call	v_call	d_call	cdr3_aa
TRBJ2-6	TRBV5-1	-	CASTFGQGGVSGANVLTF
TRBJ2-4	TRBV7-3	TRBD1	CASSPDRDSPQYF
TRBJ2-7	TRBV14	-	CASSPLGHTRYEQYF
TRBJ1-4	TRBV7-2	TRBD1	CASSLTGGAGEKLFF
TRBJ2-5	TRBV5-1	TRBD2	CASFGTSGETQYF
TRBJ2-5	TRBV3-1/TRBV3-2	-	CASSLRFGGRETQYF
TRBJ2-7	TRBV27	TRBD1	CASSLSGTGGYEQYF
TRBJ2-2	TRBV3-1/TRBV3-2	-	CASSLQGGTGELFF
TRBJ2-1	TRBV19	TRBD1	CASSPGQGTWNEQFF
TRBJ1-1	TRBV2	TRBD1	CASNRGGTEAFF
TRBJ1-3	TRBV28	TRBD1	CASSLSGTETGNTIYF
TRBJ1-2	TRBV4-2	TRBD1	CASSQDPQGVSYGYTF
TRBJ2-5	TRBV6-6	-	CASSRGGQETQYF
TRBJ2-3	TRBV29-1	-	CSWRGLTDTQYF
TRBJ1-5	TRBV6-5	-	CASRRDGGYGQPQHF